This T cell receptor beta chain emerged from a study of cytomegalovirus exposure and HLA in healthy donors. The study, taken as a whole, reports: CMV antigen specificity of a few CMV-associated chains was confirmed in vitro.

Concerning this clone: Its antigen is as yet unknown.

These donors were members of the approximately 120-subject validation cohort, a group separate from the approximately 700-subject first cohort. The CDR3 is made up of 13 amino acids. The V gene lost 7 bases and the J gene lost 1 base, with 10 bases spanning the gap. The germline CDR1 and CDR2 sequences are SGHAT and FQNNGV. Produced via immunoSEQ multiplex PCR; TCRdb's table is partial and in-frame only. The sample lists roughly 130,000 clones, roughly 90% occurring once. The chain carries TRBV11-2 and TRBJ1-1, with a weak D call TRBD1 (6 bases). The sample was PBMCs. The clonotype was recovered from a man younger than 45 in good health and CMV-seronegative. The CDR3 region is CASKRDTNTEAFF. The CDR3 nucleotides are TGTGCCAGCAAAAGGGACACGAACACTGAAGCTTTCTTT.